These 32 T cell receptor beta chains share one sample of origin, sequenced in a study of blood T cell repertoires in COVID-19. TCRdb keeps only in-frame clones here, not all; method: immunoSEQ multiplex PCR. Of hundreds of thousands of clones in the sample, 80% to 90% were seen once. Sequencing used PBMCs or T cells enriched from blood (not recorded which). These TCRs come from a man aged 25 to 40 who had recovered from COVID-19.

This sequence joins TRBV4-1 and TRBJ2-5; D is perhaps TRBD1 (5 bases). From germline, CDR1 is MGHRA and CDR2 YSYEKL. This CDR3 contains 14 residues. V dropped 1 base and J dropped 5 bases, with 11 bases sitting between them. DNA for the CDR3: TGCGCCAGCAGCCAAGCAGCAGGGCTGGAGACCCAGTACTTC. Translating it yields CASSQAAGLETQYF.

This clone has just one count. This rearrangement joins TRBV5-6 to TRBJ1-4; tentatively, D is TRBD1 (5 bases). The CDR3 totals 15 residues. The V gene's germline CDR1 is SGHDT and CDR2 YYEEEE. The V end lost 4 bases, the J end lost 8 bases, and 18 bases lay between the germline ends. The CDR3 bases are TGTGCCAGCAGCCCACCCGGGACTAAAGGCGAAAAACTGTTTTTT. Translation: CASSPPGTKGEKLFF.

A word on this clone: Other DNA sequences from this sample encode an identical CDR3 as well. The chain links TRBV2 to TRBJ2-5; 8 nucleotides line up with TRBD1. V was pared by 6 bases and J by 2 bases, with 2 bases of the junction left unmatched. This CDR3 has 13 residues. The germline V gene encodes CDR1 SNHLY and CDR2 FYNNEI. CDR3 nucleotide sequence: TGTGCCAGCAGGGGGACAGGTCAAGAGACCCAGTACTTC. Residues: CASRGTGQETQYF.

This clone was counted at least ten times. The V call is TRBV5-4, the J call TRBJ2-3; 7 positions match TRBD1. V dropped 4 bases and J dropped 10; count of bases not matched to a gene: 9. In germline, CDR1 is SGHNT, CDR2 YYREEE (reference sequence). The CDR3 loop spans 13 amino acids. DNA for the CDR3: TGTGCCAGCAGCCAGGACAGGTCCTGGGCGCAGTATTTT. Translation gives CASSQDRSWAQYF.

The CDR3 reads CAWSATGDQPQHF. In nucleotides, the CDR3 is TGTGCCTGGAGTGCTACAGGGGATCAGCCCCAGCATTTT. The chain recombines TRBV30 with TRBJ1-5, with 7 bases matching TRBD1. After removal of 1 base from V and 5 bases from J, the junction contained 2 bases not matched to a gene. Germline values: CDR1 GTSNPN, CDR2 SVGIG (reference sequence). The CDR3 consists of 13 residues.

The chain links TRBV4-1 to TRBJ2-7, with a tentative D call TRBD1 (5 bases). V was clipped by 3 bases and J by 5 bases, with 14 bases between them. This CDR3 region has 14 residues. Germline V gene sequence: CDR1 MGHRA, CDR2 YSYEKL. The CDR3 here is CASSQRQGADEQYF. CDR3 bases: TGCGCCAGCAGCCAGCGGCAGGGTGCAGACGAGCAGTACTTC.

The chain combines TRBV21-1 with TRBJ2-5; whether TRBD1, the table's D call, matches the DNA was not checked. TRBV21-1 is termed a pseudogene. This CDR3 contains 16 residues. In DNA form, the CDR3 reads TGTGCCAGCAGCAAGGGCTACAGTACCCTACAAGAGACCCAGTACTTC. Translated: CASSKGYSTLQETQYF.

The chain joins TRBV23-1 to TRBJ2-7; D uncertain. TRBV23-1 is marked as an open reading frame, function uncertain. V was shortened by 6 bases and J by 2 bases, with 20 bases between the two germline ends. This CDR3 region has 16 residues. The CDR3 bases are TGCGCCAGCAGACAAAATGAAGCGAGGCCGCCCTACGAGCAGTACTTC. Its translation: CASRQNEARPPYEQYF.

The genes are TRBV4-2 and TRBJ2-7; the match to TRBD1 covers 7 bases. The CDR3 consists of 16 residues. Germline V gene data show CDR1 as LGHNA and CDR2 as YNFKEQ. V dropped 0 bases and J dropped 2; count of bases not matched to a gene: 7. CDR3 coding DNA: TGTGCCAGCAGCCAAGACACAGGGGCTATCGCCTACGAGCAGTACTTC. Protein product: CASSQDTGAIAYEQYF.

Concerning this clone itself: This sample also contains other DNA sequences that code for the same CDR3. The rearrangement joins TRBV7-2 to TRBJ1-1, with TRBD1 identical over 7 bases. In germline, CDR1 is SGHTA, CDR2 FQGNSA. CDR3 size: 13 residues. After removal of 4 bases from V and 3 bases from J, the junction contained 2 bases not matched to a gene. Here the CDR3 reads CASSSQGDTEAFF. The CDR3 region has the DNA TGTGCCAGCAGCTCCCAGGGGGACACTGAAGCTTTCTTT.

This clone came up once. The chain recombines TRBV18 with TRBJ2-7, with D possibly being TRBD2 (6 bases). CDR3 length: 13 residues. V lost 6 bases to trimming and J lost 6 bases, with 15 bases between them. The germline V gene encodes CDR1 KGHSH and CDR2 LQKENI. CDR3 residues: CASSWRGELEQYF. The CDR3 nucleotides are TGTGCCAGCTCCTGGCGGGGCGAGCTCGAGCAGTACTTC.

The J gene is TRBJ1-1, the V gene TRBV5-1, with D possibly TRBD1 on 5 matching bases. V gave up 3 bases and J gave up 4 bases, with 10 bases separating them. The germline CDR1 and CDR2 sequences are SGHRS and YFSETQ. The CDR3 length is 13 residues. The CDR3 protein is CASSSFGGTEAFF. The CDR3, as DNA: TGCGCCAGCAGCTCCTTCGGGGGCACTGAAGCTTTCTTT.

This chain connects TRBV28 to TRBJ1-5; TRBD1 matches at 10 bases. The V gene's germline CDR1 is MDHEN and CDR2 SYDVKM. CDR3 length equals 15 residues. The J segment lost 6 bases and the V segment lost 6 bases, leaving 8 bases of the junction unmatched. The CDR3 is CASSAGTGDGQPQHF. CDR3 DNA: TGTGCCAGCAGCGCCGGGACAGGGGATGGTCAGCCCCAGCATTTT.

The chain joins TRBV7-9 to TRBJ2-7, with 10 bases lining up with TRBD2. V shed 11 bases and J 1 base; nucleotides not matched to a gene: 11. Germline V lookup: CDR1 SEHNR, CDR2 FQNEAQ (reference sequence). CDR3 length equals 15 residues. The CDR3 bases are TGTGCCGATCTGGCCGGGACTAGCGAATCCTACGAGCAGTACTTC. This codes for CADLAGTSESYEQYF.

Regarding this clone: Other DNA sequences within the sample encode an identical CDR3. The rearrangement links TRBV19 to TRBJ2-2, with 10 bases aligning to TRBD2. V was clipped by 3 bases and J by 7 bases; unmatched bases: 8. Germline-derived CDR1 and CDR2 are LNHDA and SQIVND (reference sequence). This CDR3 region has 16 residues. The DNA for the CDR3 is TGTGCCAGTAGTATTCTAGCGGGAGTGCAAGGCGGGGAGCTGTTTTTT. Translation gives CASSILAGVQGGELFF.

The chain carries TRBV29-1 and TRBJ1-2; perhaps TRBD1 as D (5 bases). Germline lookup yields CDR1 SQVTM and CDR2 ANQGSEA. The CDR3 length is 13 residues. Trimming removed 6 bases at V and 3 bases at J, with 14 bases between. CDR3 protein: CSVSAGKDYGYTF. DNA for the CDR3: TGCAGCGTATCGGCAGGGAAGGACTATGGCTACACCTTC.

This clone showed up just a few times. V usage is TRBV2 and J usage is TRBJ1-5; TRBD1 matches at 7 bases. Per the germline V gene, CDR1 is SNHLY and CDR2 is FYNNEI. V gave up 3 bases and J gave up 5 bases; unmatched junction bases: 4. The CDR3 has 14 amino acids. In DNA, the CDR3 is TGTGCCAGCAGTGAGTCAACAGGGGATCAGCCCCAGCATTTT. Its protein is CASSESTGDQPQHF.

The chain employs TRBV6-1 and TRBJ1-5; D not certain. The CDR3 consists of 19 residues. Per the germline V gene, CDR1 is MNHNS and CDR2 is SASEGT. V dropped 0 bases and J dropped 2 bases, with 20 bases sitting between them. The CDR3 sequence: CASSEAPQVRGFRNQPQHF. As DNA, the CDR3 is TGTGCCAGCAGTGAAGCTCCCCAGGTTCGGGGATTTCGCAATCAGCCCCAGCATTTT.

This clone was picked up one time. The chain joins TRBV7-2 to TRBJ1-2; D is unresolved. Trimming shortened V by 1 base and J by 8 bases, and 8 bases separated the two germline ends. The CDR3 consists of 12 residues. Germline V gives CDR1 SGHTA, CDR2 FQGNSA. CDR3 nucleotides: TGTGCCAGCAGCTTAGGAGGTCAGGGCTACACCTTC. Amino acids: CASSLGGQGYTF.

The rearrangement links TRBV7-9 to TRBJ1-1, with 10 bases lining up with TRBD1. The CDR3 covers 15 residues. Germline V gene lookup returns CDR1 SEHNR and CDR2 FQNEAQ (reference sequence). The V gene end was trimmed by 5 bases and the J gene end by 6 bases; junction bases not matched to a gene: 9. The CDR3 here is CASSPRQGADAEAFF. The CDR3 DNA follows: TGTGCCAGCAGCCCTAGACAGGGGGCGGACGCTGAAGCTTTCTTT.

The chain uses TRBV5-4 and TRBJ2-7, with TRBD2 matching 7 bases. Germline trimming cut 2 bases from V and 3 bases from J; bases unmatched to any gene: 5. In germline, CDR1 is SGHNT, CDR2 YYREEE (reference sequence). The length of the CDR3 is 14 residues. This chain's CDR3 is CASSFGLVNYEQYF. The CDR3 region has the DNA TGTGCCAGCAGCTTTGGACTAGTAAACTACGAGCAGTACTTC.

V gene TRBV5-1 combines with J gene TRBJ2-7; 8 nucleotides agree with TRBD1. CDR1 and CDR2 (germline): SGHRS, YFSETQ. V was pared by 2 bases and J by 2 bases, with 3 bases of the junction left unmatched. CDR3 size: 14 residues. The CDR3 region is CASSLQGEAYEQYF. DNA of the CDR3: TGCGCCAGCAGCTTACAGGGGGAGGCCTACGAGCAGTACTTC. The entire variable domain, with the rest obtained from reference TRBV5-1 and TRBJ2-7, is as follows: KAGVTQTPRYLIKTRGQQVTLSCSPISGHRSVSWYQQTPGQGLQFLFEYFSETQRNKGNFPGRFSGRQFSNSRSEMNVSTLELGDSALYLCASSLQGEAYEQYFGPGTRLTVT.

The J gene is TRBJ2-1, the V gene TRBV6-5; TRBD1 matches 7 bases. Germline loops: CDR1 MNHEY, CDR2 SVGAGI. The CDR3 has 13 residues. The V gene end was trimmed by 3 bases and the J gene end by 10 bases; junction bases not matched to a gene: 6. Here the CDR3 DNA reads TGTGCCAGCAGTTATTGGACAGGAAAGGAGCAGTTCTTC. It codes for CASSYWTGKEQFF.

The rearrangement uses TRBV7-2 and TRBJ2-7; 7 bases agree with TRBD1. Trimming removed 1 base from V and 2 bases from J; junction bases left unmatched: 5. The CDR3 extends over 15 amino acids. The germline CDR1 and CDR2 sequences are SGHTA and FQGNSA. CDR3 protein: CASSLDGTATYEQYF. The DNA for the CDR3 is TGTGCCAGCAGCTTAGACGGGACAGCGACCTACGAGCAGTACTTC.

J is TRBJ1-1 and V is TRBV10-1; 7 bases are a match to TRBD1. Germline values: CDR1 WNHNN, CDR2 SYGVQD (reference sequence). V shed 1 base, J shed 0 bases, and the junction held 11 bases outside the gene matches. The CDR3 has 18 amino acids. In DNA form, the CDR3 reads TGCGCCAGCAGTGAGTGCGGCAGGGACAGACTTATGAACACTGAAGCTTTCTTT. Its protein is CASSECGRDRLMNTEAFF.

This clone has more than one count but fewer than ten. V usage is TRBV5-1 and J usage is TRBJ1-5, with D unclear. The germline gives CDR1 SGHRS, CDR2 YFSETQ. V shed 5 bases and J shed 4 bases, with 10 bases lying between them. The CDR3 covers 13 residues. The CDR3 region has the DNA TGCGCCAGCAGAACCGAGGCTAATCAGCCCCAGCATTTT. It yields the protein CASRTEANQPQHF.

The CDR3 DNA reads TGTGCCAGCAGCCAGCACTCAGACAGCAGGAACACTGAAGCTTTCTTT. Translating it yields CASSQHSDSRNTEAFF. This chain connects TRBV28 to TRBJ1-1; D perhaps matches TRBD1 (5 bases). CDR3 length equals 16 residues. Germline V gene sequence: CDR1 MDHEN, CDR2 SYDVKM. V lost 6 bases, J lost 1 base, and 18 bases lay in between. The whole variable domain, remainder taken from reference TRBV28 and TRBJ1-1, is DVKVTQSSRYLVKRTGEKVFLECVQDMDHENMFWYRQDPGLGLRLIYFSYDVKMKEKGDIPEGYSVSREKKERFSLILESASTNQTSMYLCASSQHSDSRNTEAFFGQGTRLTVV.

The chain's CDR3 is CASSIGDMVGQYF. The CDR3 DNA is TGTGCCAGTAGTATAGGAGACATGGTGGGCCAGTACTTC. V usage is TRBV19 and J usage is TRBJ2-5; D is unresolved. The CDR3 length is 13 residues. The ends were cut back, 1 base at V and 10 bases at J, with 13 bases in the middle. Germline CDR1 LNHDA, CDR2 SQIVND (reference sequence).

This rearrangement joins TRBV11-3 to TRBJ2-1; 13 positions match TRBD2. With V trimmed by 4 bases and J by 8 bases, 8 bases remained unmatched. The CDR3 is made up of 16 amino acids. Germline CDR1 SGHNT, CDR2 YENEEA. In DNA form, the CDR3 reads TGTGCCAGCAGCTCCGGACTAGCGGGAGTCGCGCATGAGCAGTTCTTC. Its translation: CASSSGLAGVAHEQFF.

As concerns this clone: The same CDR3 also results from other DNA sequences found in this sample. The J gene is TRBJ2-1, the V gene TRBV9; 10 nucleotides match TRBD2. CDR1 is SGDLS, CDR2 YYNGEE, per germline. With V trimmed by 2 bases and J by 4 bases, 3 bases remained unmatched. This CDR3 contains 15 residues. This CDR3 is CASSVGTSEYNEQFF. As DNA, the CDR3 is TGTGCCAGCAGCGTGGGGACTAGCGAATACAATGAGCAGTTCTTC.

The chain employs TRBV7-2 and TRBJ1-1; D remains unclear. The germline V and J ends were trimmed by 5 bases and 1 base, with 11 bases remaining between them. Germline loops: CDR1 SGHTA, CDR2 FQGNSA. The CDR3 runs 14 residues. The CDR3 DNA is TGTGCCAGCAGCCTACCTCTTCCGAACACTGAAGCTTTCTTT. It encodes CASSLPLPNTEAFF.

This clone was found a few times. This chain uses TRBV11-3 with TRBJ2-7, with 7 bases that match TRBD2. This CDR3 has 12 amino acids. Germline trimming cut 10 bases from V and 4 bases from J; bases unmatched to any gene: 7. The germline V gene has CDR1 SGHNT and CDR2 YENEEA. CDR3 nucleotides: TGTGCCATCAGGGAGGGCAGTTACGAGCAGTACTTC. As protein: CAIREGSYEQYF.